The 19 T cell receptor beta chains below all came from one sample that was sequenced in a study of blood T cells in healthy people across ages. Then a second PCR, running roughly 7 to 11 cycles, was carried out with a sample-barcoded 5' primer and a J-beta primer mix. One entry per CDR3 protein results from TCRdb running MiXCR on the 5' RACE reads. Here the sample spans around 500,000 distinct CDR3 sequences, about 45% being singletons. Sequencing was carried out using blood. The source is an elderly man in good health.

This clonotype was observed a handful of times. This chain connects TRBV28 to TRBJ2-7, with TRBD2 as a possible D gene (5 bases). CDR1 and CDR2 from the germline V gene are MDHEN and SYDVKM. Trimming left V 3 bases short and J 3 bases short, with 12 bases between. CDR3 length: 14 residues. This CDR3 reads CASSFAGSYYEQYF. The CDR3 bases are TGTGCCAGCAGTTTCGCGGGCAGTTACTACGAGCAGTACTTC.

The rearrangement links TRBV5-1 to TRBJ2-1; D may be TRBD2 (5 bases). The CDR3 consists of 15 residues. The germline V and J ends were trimmed by 6 bases and 9 bases, with 22 bases remaining between them. CDR1 is SGHRS and CDR2 is YFSETQ in the germline V gene. CDR3 nucleotide sequence: TGCGCCAGCACCCTCGGGGAGCTGGTTGGTGTTGAGCAGTTCTTC. Translation: CASTLGELVGVEQFF.

This chain joins TRBV20-1 and TRBJ1-1, with a tentative D call TRBD1 (5 bases). Between the trimmed V and J ends, which lost 6 bases and 0 bases, there was a span of 20 bases. This CDR3 has 16 residues. CDR1 and CDR2 (germline): DFQATT, SNEGSKA (reference sequence). CDR3 DNA: TGCAGTGCCCGACCCCCCACGACAGCCTTGAACACTGAAGCTTTCTTT. It is translated as CSARPPTTALNTEAFF.

This chain joins TRBV10-3 and TRBJ1-2; 7 bases are a match to TRBD1. Losses at the gene ends were 10 bases for V and 3 bases for J; bases not matched to a gene: 14. The CDR3 has 15 amino acids. Germline CDR1 ENHRY, CDR2 SYGVKD. CDR3 loop: CATTLETGIDYGYTF. CDR3 nucleotide sequence: TGTGCCACGACTCTCGAGACAGGGATTGACTATGGCTACACCTTC.

CDR3 loop: CSVGPSKSLNYGYTF. For the CDR3, the DNA is TGCAGCGTTGGGCCGTCGAAGTCCCTTAACTATGGCTACACCTTC. The genes are TRBV29-1 and TRBJ1-2; D is undetermined. The CDR3 contains 15 residues. V was pared by 4 bases and J by 1 base, with 16 bases between. Per germline, CDR1 SQVTM and CDR2 ANQGSEA.

The chain has TRBV28 and TRBJ2-5; TRBD1 is a possible D gene (7 bases). The CDR3 is 16 residues long. Germline loops: CDR1 MDHEN, CDR2 SYDVKM. Trimming cost V 3 bases and J 5 bases, with 19 bases left between them. DNA for the CDR3: TGTGCCAGCAGTTTTTGGATCAGGAGGGGGCCGGAGACCCAGTACTTC. This translates into CASSFWIRRGPETQYF.

The chain recombines TRBV6-6 with TRBJ2-1; 9 nucleotides match TRBD2. Germline CDR1 is MNHNY and CDR2 is SVGAGI (reference sequence). CDR3 size: 11 residues. The chain's CDR3 is CSSGDHNEQFF. In DNA form, the CDR3 reads TGTTCTAGCGGGGATCACAATGAGCAGTTCTTC.

The V and J genes are TRBV7-8 and TRBJ1-5; D is uncertain. This CDR3 region has 15 residues. CDR1 is SGHVS, CDR2 FQNEAQ, per germline. V lost 1 base, J lost 1 base, and 8 bases lay in between. CDR3 sequence: CASSLGPVSNQPQHF. The CDR3 DNA follows: TGTGCCAGCAGCTTAGGTCCAGTCAGCAATCAGCCCCAGCATTTT.

With respect to this clonotype: This may come from a read error, since a much larger clone is one base off. The gene calls are TRBV7-9 and TRBJ2-5; D may be TRBD1 (6 bases). The V and J ends lost 4 bases and 11 bases respectively, with 20 bases between them. Germline lookup yields CDR1 SEHNR and CDR2 FQNEAQ (reference sequence). CDR3 length: 14 amino acids. The CDR3 loop is CASSYGGTYNEQYF. CDR3 bases: TGTGCCAGCAGCTATGGGGGCACCTACAATGAGCAGTACTTC.

In this sample, this clonotype turned up a few times. The chain recombines TRBV4-3 with TRBJ2-7; 9 bases map to TRBD1. Losses at the gene ends were 0 bases for V and 0 bases for J; bases not matched to a gene: 3. Per germline, CDR1 LGHNA and CDR2 YSLEER. The CDR3 runs 16 residues. CDR3 protein: CASSQDTDRGSYEQYF. In nucleotides, the CDR3 is TGCGCCAGCAGCCAAGATACGGACAGGGGCTCCTACGAGCAGTACTTC.

This clonotype was seen once. The chain carries TRBV27 and TRBJ2-7; a possible D gene is TRBD1 (7 bases). Germline V CDR1 and CDR2: MNHEY, SMNVEV (reference sequence). The CDR3 has 16 amino acids. V was clipped by 3 bases and J by 0 bases, with 15 bases between them. Here the CDR3 reads CASSLSGGGISYEQYF. DNA of the CDR3: TGTGCCAGCAGTTTGTCAGGGGGAGGTATCTCCTACGAGCAGTACTTC.

The V call is TRBV28, the J call TRBJ1-2; tentatively, D is TRBD1 (6 bases). From germline, CDR1 is MDHEN and CDR2 SYDVKM. The CDR3 loop spans 13 amino acids. V was trimmed by 7 bases and J by 4 bases, leaving 13 bases between them. CDR3 DNA: TGTGCCAGCATTGGGGGCGCGGGCTATGGCTACACCTTC. It specifies CASIGGAGYGYTF.

This rearrangement joins TRBV19 to TRBJ1-1; 7 bases are a match to TRBD1. The CDR3 loop spans 13 amino acids. Unmatched junction bases numbered 5, after V lost 6 bases and J lost 4 bases. Per the germline V gene, CDR1 is LNHDA and CDR2 is SQIVND (reference sequence). The CDR3 DNA reads TGTGCCAGTAGCGACAGGGTGGTCACTGAAGCTTTCTTT. As protein: CASSDRVVTEAFF.

The chain has TRBV7-9 and TRBJ2-3; TRBD1 agrees at 9 bases. V gave up 5 bases and J gave up 2 bases; unmatched junction bases: 11. Germline loops: CDR1 SEHNR, CDR2 FQNEAQ (reference sequence). This CDR3 comprises 17 residues. The CDR3 sequence: CASSASGTGIPTDTQYF. In DNA, the CDR3 is TGTGCCAGCAGCGCCTCCGGGACAGGGATTCCCACAGATACGCAGTATTTT.

This chain connects TRBV20-1 to TRBJ2-7; the match to TRBD2 covers 13 bases. The CDR3 totals 14 residues. J lost 4 bases, V lost 6 bases, and 6 bases had no gene match. Germline CDR1 DFQATT, CDR2 SNEGSKA (reference sequence). The CDR3 DNA is TGCAGTGCCACAGGGACTAGCGGGAATTACGAGCAGTACTTC. The encoded protein is CSATGTSGNYEQYF.

V usage is TRBV4-3 and J usage is TRBJ1-6, with D possibly matching TRBD1 (5 bases). Between the trimmed V and J ends, which lost 2 bases and 10 bases, there was a span of 12 bases. The CDR3 runs to 14 residues. Germline assignment: CDR1 LGHNA and CDR2 YSLEER. CDR3 amino acids: CASSQTSGGSPLHF. The CDR3 DNA sequence: TGCGCCAGCAGCCAAACCAGCGGGGGATCACCCCTCCACTTT.

The J gene is TRBJ1-2, the V gene TRBV28; no firm D call. The length of the CDR3 is 14 residues. Trimming removed 3 bases at V and 2 bases at J, with 10 bases between. Germline loops: CDR1 MDHEN, CDR2 SYDVKM. The CDR3 sequence is CASSFANGNYGYTF. In DNA, the CDR3 is TGTGCCAGCAGTTTCGCCAACGGGAACTATGGCTACACCTTC.

Concerning this clonotype itself: A much more abundant neighbour one base away suggests this may be a read error. V is TRBV3-1 and J is TRBJ2-1, with 8 bases lining up with TRBD2. J lost 0 bases, V lost 6 bases, and 4 bases had no gene match. CDR3 length: 15 amino acids. Germline V CDR1 and CDR2: LGHDT, YNNKEL (reference sequence). The CDR3: CASSYGRASYNEQFF. As DNA, the CDR3 is TGTGCCAGCAGTTACGGGAGGGCCTCCTACAATGAGCAGTTCTTC.

This chain connects TRBV6-5 to TRBJ2-7; maybe TRBD2 (5 bases). The germline V gene encodes CDR1 MNHEY and CDR2 SVGAGI. Trimming removed 0 bases at V and 1 base at J, with 10 bases between. The CDR3 runs 15 residues. The CDR3 DNA is TGTGCCAGCAGTTACTCCTCCAGAGGGTCCTACGAGCAGTACTTC. Translated: CASSYSSRGSYEQYF.